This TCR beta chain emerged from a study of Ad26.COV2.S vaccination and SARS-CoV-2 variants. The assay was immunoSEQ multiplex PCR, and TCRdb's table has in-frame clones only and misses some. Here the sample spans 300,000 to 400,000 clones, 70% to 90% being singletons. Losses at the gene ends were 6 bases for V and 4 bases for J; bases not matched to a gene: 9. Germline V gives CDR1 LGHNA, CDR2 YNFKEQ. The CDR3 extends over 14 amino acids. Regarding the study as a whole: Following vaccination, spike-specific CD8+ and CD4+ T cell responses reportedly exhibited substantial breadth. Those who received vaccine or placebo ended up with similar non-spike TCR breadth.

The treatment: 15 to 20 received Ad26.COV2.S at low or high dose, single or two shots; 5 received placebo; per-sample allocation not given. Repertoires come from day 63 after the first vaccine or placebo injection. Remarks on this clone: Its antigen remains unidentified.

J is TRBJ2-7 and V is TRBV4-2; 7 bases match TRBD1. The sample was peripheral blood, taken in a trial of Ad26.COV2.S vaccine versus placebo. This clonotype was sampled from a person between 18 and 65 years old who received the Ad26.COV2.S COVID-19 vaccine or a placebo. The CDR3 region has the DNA TGTGCCAGCAGACCCGAAGGGGGCGTTTACGAGCAGTACTTC. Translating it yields CASRPEGGVYEQYF.